The clone carrying this T cell receptor beta chain was observed a handful of times. Antigen unknown. TCRdb reprocessed the 5' RACE reads via MiXCR and lists one record per CDR3 protein. The sample includes approximately 620,000 distinct CDR3 sequences, 8.5% to 9% of them seen just once. Between the trimmed V and J ends, which lost 5 bases and 4 bases, there was a span of 12 bases. The CDR3 spans 13 residues. The sample originates from a study of identical twins. Whole-study results and caveats: Fewer insertions were carried by abundant cord blood beta clonotypes, but none was seen in memory repertoires.

This same sample was also part of a study on yellow fever vaccine responses in identical twins.

The source is a woman aged 18-29 years in good health. Sequenced: PBMCs. The chain joins TRBV12-3 or TRBV12-4 to TRBJ2-7; no reliable D call. The CDR3 DNA is TGTGCCAGCAGTGGCAGACCCATTTACGAGCAGTACTTC. Translating it yields CASSGRPIYEQYF.